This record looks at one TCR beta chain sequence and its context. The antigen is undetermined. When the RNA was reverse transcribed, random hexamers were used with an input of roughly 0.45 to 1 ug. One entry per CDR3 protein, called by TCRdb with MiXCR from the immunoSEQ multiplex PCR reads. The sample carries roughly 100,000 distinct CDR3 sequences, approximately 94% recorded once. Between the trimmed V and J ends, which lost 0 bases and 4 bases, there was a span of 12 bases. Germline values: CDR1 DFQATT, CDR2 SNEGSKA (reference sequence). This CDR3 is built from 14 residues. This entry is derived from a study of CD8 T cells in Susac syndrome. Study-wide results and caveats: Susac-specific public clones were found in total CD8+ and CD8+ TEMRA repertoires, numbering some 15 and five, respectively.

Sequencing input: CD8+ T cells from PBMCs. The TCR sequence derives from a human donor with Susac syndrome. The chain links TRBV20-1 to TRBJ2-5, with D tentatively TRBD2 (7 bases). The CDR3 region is CSARDPGGLETQYF. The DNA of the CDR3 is TGCAGTGCTAGAGACCCGGGGGGCTTAGAGACCCAGTACTTC.